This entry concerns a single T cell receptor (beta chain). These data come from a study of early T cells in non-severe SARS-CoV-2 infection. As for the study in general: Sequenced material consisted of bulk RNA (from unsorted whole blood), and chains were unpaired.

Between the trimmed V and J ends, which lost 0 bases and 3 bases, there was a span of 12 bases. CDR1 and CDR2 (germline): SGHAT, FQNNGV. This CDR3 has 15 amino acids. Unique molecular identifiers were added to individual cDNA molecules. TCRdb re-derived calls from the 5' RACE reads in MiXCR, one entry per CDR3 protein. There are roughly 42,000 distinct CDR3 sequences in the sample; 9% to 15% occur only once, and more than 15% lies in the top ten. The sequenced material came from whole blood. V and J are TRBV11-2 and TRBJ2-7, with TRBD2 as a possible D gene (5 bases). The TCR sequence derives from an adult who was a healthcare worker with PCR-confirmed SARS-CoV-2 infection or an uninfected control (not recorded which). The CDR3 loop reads CASSLEPSRNYEQYF. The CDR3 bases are TGTGCCAGCAGCTTAGAGCCTAGCCGGAACTACGAGCAGTACTTC.